Included here is one T cell receptor beta chain sequence, with context. This entry belongs to a study of T-cell reconstitution after alpha-beta-depleted transplantation in children. As it was prepared, the TCRbeta library received unique molecular identifiers. TCRdb itself ran the PCR reads through MiXCR, one entry per CDR3 protein. The table has 500,000 to 600,000 distinct CDR3 sequences, 32% seen once. V dropped 3 bases and J dropped 8; count of bases not matched to a gene: 5. This CDR3 comprises 13 residues. The germline gives CDR1 DFQATT, CDR2 SNEGSKA (reference sequence). The material sequenced was PBMCs from the stem cell graft donor, taken from the stem cell graft. The origin of this receptor is a human donor who donated a stem cell graft to a child with aplastic anemia. V usage is TRBV20-1 and J usage is TRBJ2-4; 9 bases agree with TRBD1. The CDR3 here is CSASDRGRYIQYF. CDR3 bases: TGCAGTGCTAGCGACAGGGGGAGGTACATTCAGTACTTC.